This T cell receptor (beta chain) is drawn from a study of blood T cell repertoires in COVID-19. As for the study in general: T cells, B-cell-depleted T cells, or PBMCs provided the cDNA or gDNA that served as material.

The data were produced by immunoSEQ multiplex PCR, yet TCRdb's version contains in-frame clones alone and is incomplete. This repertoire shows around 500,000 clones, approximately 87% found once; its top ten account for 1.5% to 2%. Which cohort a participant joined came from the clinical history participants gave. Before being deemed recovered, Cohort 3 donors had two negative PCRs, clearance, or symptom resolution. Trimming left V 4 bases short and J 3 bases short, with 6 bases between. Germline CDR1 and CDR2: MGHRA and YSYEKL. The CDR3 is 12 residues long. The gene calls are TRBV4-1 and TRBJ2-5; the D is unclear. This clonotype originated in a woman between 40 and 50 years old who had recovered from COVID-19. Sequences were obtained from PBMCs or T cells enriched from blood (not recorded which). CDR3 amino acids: CASSLQEETQYF. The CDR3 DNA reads TGCGCCAGCAGCCTGCAGGAAGAGACCCAGTACTTC.